The present entry profiles one T cell receptor beta chain with its context. Its antigen is currently unknown. The sample originates from a study of cytomegalovirus exposure and HLA in healthy donors. General study points: Investigators reported 150 to 200 TCR beta chains as tied to cytomegalovirus.

In the PCR, 60 Vbeta and 13 Jbeta primers were used. Using immunoSEQ multiplex PCR, the repertoire was profiled, and TCRdb retains in-frame clones only, with some absent. This sample has 200,000 to 250,000 clones; roughly 79% occur once, and the top ten carry about 0.6%. This sequence originates from a woman aged 40 to 49 in good health and CMV-seronegative. Sequencing was carried out using PBMCs.

The CDR3: CASSLYTGDTEAFF. CDR3 sequence (DNA): TGTGCCAGCAGCTTATATACAGGGGACACTGAAGCTTTCTTT. The chain recombines TRBV7-9 with TRBJ1-1; TRBD1 matches at 7 bases. The germline V gene encodes CDR1 SEHNR and CDR2 FQNEAQ (reference sequence). Germline trimming cut 2 bases from V and 3 bases from J; bases unmatched to any gene: 3. This CDR3 is 14 amino acids long.